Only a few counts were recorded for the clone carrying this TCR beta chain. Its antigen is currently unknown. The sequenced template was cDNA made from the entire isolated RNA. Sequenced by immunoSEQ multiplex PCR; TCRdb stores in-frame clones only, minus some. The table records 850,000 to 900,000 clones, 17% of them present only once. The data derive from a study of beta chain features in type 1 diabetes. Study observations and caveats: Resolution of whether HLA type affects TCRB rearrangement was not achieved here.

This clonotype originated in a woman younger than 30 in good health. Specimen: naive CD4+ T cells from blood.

In DNA, the CDR3 is TGTGCCAGCAGCTTGAGGACAGGGGGCTACAATGAGCAGTTCTTC. As protein: CASSLRTGGYNEQFF. The rearrangement links TRBV5-4 to TRBJ2-1, with TRBD1 matching 10 bases. CDR3 length: 15 residues. The V segment lost 1 base and the J segment 3 bases; nucleotides outside the gene matches: 1. From germline, CDR1 is SGHNT and CDR2 YYREEE (reference sequence).